The sequence of this T cell receptor (beta chain) was determined in a study of cytotoxic CD8 clonotypes in ibrutinib-treated CLL. Findings and limits, study-wide: Sampling times (in sustained-remission versus progressing patients) were not the same.

The table came from immunoSEQ multiplex PCR; TCRdb's copy has only in-frame clones and leaves some out. The table shows roughly 150,000 clones, with under 90% occurring only once. A note on this clone: Its target is not known.

This clonotype originated in a human donor with chronic lymphocytic leukemia. Sequenced material: PBMCs, taken after 24 months of ibrutinib treatment.

The CDR3 coding sequence is TGTGCCAGCACCGGGACAGTCAACTATGGCTACACCTTC. Its protein product is CASTGTVNYGYTF. The V and J genes are TRBV2 and TRBJ1-2; 7 bases agree with TRBD1. The CDR3 is 13 amino acids. Germline V gene data show CDR1 as SNHLY and CDR2 as FYNNEI. With 7 bases clipped from V and 2 bases from J, the junction kept 4 bases outside the gene matches. Full variable domain (remainder filled in from reference TRBV2 and TRBJ1-2): EPEVTQTPSHQVTQMGQEVILRCVPISNHLYFYWYRQILGQKVEFLVSFYNNEISEKSEIFDDQFSVERPDGSNFTLKIRSTKLEDSAMYFCASTGTVNYGYTFGSGTRLTVV.